The rows below give T cell receptor beta chains drawn from one sample of a study of Ad26.COV2.S vaccination and SARS-CoV-2 variants. Sequencing was performed with immunoSEQ multiplex PCR; in TCRdb, only in-frame clones are kept and a portion is missing. Of 440,000 or so clones detected, around 90% appear once; the ten largest clones hold approximately 4.5%. The specimen comprised peripheral blood, sampled in a trial of Ad26.COV2.S vaccine versus placebo. Receptor source: a person aged 18-65 years who received the Ad26.COV2.S COVID-19 vaccine or a placebo. CDR3s include the opening cysteine and the closing phenylalanine or tryptophan. The order of the fields is clone size, V gene, J gene, D gene, CDR3 DNA, CDR3 protein. A D gene is named only where the DNA matches it firmly. The size entry is marked missing in some rows and otherwise reads once, few, many or a size class.

>.|TRBV19|TRBJ2-7|TRBD1
TGTGCCAGTACCTCACGGGGCGACAGGGCCTACGAGCAGTACTTC
CASTSRGDRAYEQYF
>.|TRBV5-4|TRBJ1-2|.
TGTGCCAGCAGCTTGCTATTTTCGGGCTACACCTTC
CASSLLFSGYTF
>.|TRBV4-3|TRBJ1-4|TRBD1
TGCGCCAGCAGCCCCGGGGACAGGGGTTTTGAAAAACTGTTTTTT
CASSPGDRGFEKLFF
>.|TRBV27|TRBJ2-3|TRBD2
TGTGCCAGCAGTTTAAACCCCGGGACTAGCGGGAGCACAGATACGCAGTATTTT
CASSLNPGTSGSTDTQYF
>.|TRBV10-3|TRBJ2-6|.
TGTGCCATCAGTGATTGGGACCCCTACTCTGGGGCCAACGTCCTGACTTTC
CAISDWDPYSGANVLTF
>.|TRBV4-2|TRBJ2-7|TRBD1
TGTGCCAGCAGCCAGACCGGACAGGGGGCCTACGAGCAGTACTTC
CASSQTGQGAYEQYF
>.|TRBV15|TRBJ2-5|.
TGTGCCACCAGCAGGAGGGGTAGGATGGGACCTCAAGAGACCCAGTACTTC
CATSRRGRMGPQETQYF
>many|TRBV7-8|TRBJ1-2|TRBD1
TGTGCCAGCAGCTTAGATCAGGGGGCAGTTGGGTATGGCTACACCTTC
CASSLDQGAVGYGYTF
>.|TRBV6-4|TRBJ1-6|TRBD1
TGTGCCAGCAGTGAGCAGGACAGGGGTTCACCCCTCCACTTT
CASSEQDRGSPLHF
>.|TRBV3-1/TRBV3-2|TRBJ1-3|.
TGTGCCAGCAGCCAAGTCTCCAACACCATATATTTT
CASSQVSNTIYF
>.|TRBV5-1|TRBJ2-5|.
TGCGCTACAGCGGCCAGGTTTGGAGAGACCCAGTACTTC
CATAARFGETQYF
>.|TRBV12-3/TRBV12-4|TRBJ2-2|.
TGTGCCAGCAGGAAGACAGGCACCGGGGAGCTGTTTTTT
CASRKTGTGELFF
>.|TRBV27|TRBJ2-3|TRBD2
TGTGCCAGCGGGACTAGCGGGATAGCCACAGATACGCAGTATTTT
CASGTSGIATDTQYF
>once|TRBV9|TRBJ2-1|.
TGTGCCAGCAGCGTAAACCGGGAGACCTACAATGAGCAGTTCTTC
CASSVNRETYNEQFF
>.|TRBV30|TRBJ2-3|TRBD2
TGTGCCTGGAGTGTAGGAACTAGCGGGAGCACAGATACGCAGTATTTT
CAWSVGTSGSTDTQYF
>once|TRBV29-1|TRBJ1-2|.
TGCAGCGTCCAGGGGCAGGACGGCTACACCTTC
CSVQGQDGYTF
>few|TRBV7-9|TRBJ1-4|.
TGTGCCAGCAGCCCGAGACAGGTCGAAAAACTGTTTTTT
CASSPRQVEKLFF
>.|TRBV24-1|TRBJ2-5|.
TGTGCCACCAGTGATCCAATGGGGACCCAGTACTTC
CATSDPMGTQYF
>.|TRBV9|TRBJ2-2|.
TGTGCCAGCAGTCTCGGACCCGGGGAGCTGTTTTTT
CASSLGPGELFF
>few|TRBV3-1/TRBV3-2|TRBJ1-2|.
TGTGCCAGCAGCCAGACAGGCAACTATGGCTACACCTTC
CASSQTGNYGYTF
>once|TRBV3-1/TRBV3-2|TRBJ2-3|.
TGTGCCAGCAGCCCCGCACGGAATTCGTTGGGAGATACGCAGTATTTT
CASSPARNSLGDTQYF
>.|TRBV6-2/TRBV6-3|TRBJ2-6|TRBD1
TGTGCCAGCAGTAAACCAACCGGGACAGGACTCTCTGGGGCCAACGTCCTGACTTTC
CASSKPTGTGLSGANVLTF
>.|TRBV28|TRBJ1-2|.
TGTGCCAGCAGTCTCCAGGAATATGGCTACACCTTC
CASSLQEYGYTF
>.|TRBV28|TRBJ2-1|.
TGTGCCAGCAGTTTAGAGGGTAGCGGTGTATACAATGAGCAGTTCTTC
CASSLEGSGVYNEQFF
>few|TRBV30|TRBJ1-2|.
TGTGCCTGGAGTGTAGGGGGGCTCCCCTATGGCTACACCTTC
CAWSVGGLPYGYTF
>.|TRBV9|TRBJ2-5|.
TGTGCCAGCAGCCCACGACAAGCCGGCACCAAGGAGACCCAGTACTTC
CASSPRQAGTKETQYF
>.|TRBV14|TRBJ1-4|.
TGTGCCAGCAGCCAAGTTGCGACATTGGGGGGGTTCGGAGAAAAACTGTTTTTT
CASSQVATLGGFGEKLFF
>once|TRBV20-1|TRBJ2-1|.
TGCAGTGCTAGTTCTGAATCCTACAATGAGCAGTTCTTC
CSASSESYNEQFF
>.|TRBV21-1|TRBJ2-7|.
TGTGCCAGCAGCACGAGAGCTATTCAACAGGACAGGGAGTCCTACGAGCAGTACTTC
CASSTRAIQQDRESYEQYF
>.|TRBV5-1|TRBJ2-7|TRBD2
TGCGCCAGCAGCTTGGGCGGGAGCTCCTACGAGCAGTACTTC
CASSLGGSSYEQYF
>.|TRBV7-2|TRBJ1-6|TRBD1
TGTGCCAGCAGCTTAGGACAGGGGGGTTCACCCCTCCACTTT
CASSLGQGGSPLHF
>.|TRBV4-2|TRBJ1-2|.
TGTGCCAGCAGCCAAGACTCCACGGGGGGCGAGCTCCCCCGGGAAACCCACACCTTC
CASSQDSTGGELPRETHTF
>.|TRBV7-2|TRBJ2-3|TRBD2
TGTGCCAGCAGTCTGACTAGCGGGATTGGCACAGATACGCAGTATTTT
CASSLTSGIGTDTQYF
>once|TRBV6-5|TRBJ2-7|TRBD2
TGTGCCAGCAGTTACAGCGGGACTAGCAACGAGCAGTACTTC
CASSYSGTSNEQYF
>once|TRBV9|TRBJ2-5|TRBD2
TGTGCCAGCAGCGTAGTCGCGGGAGGGCCTGGGGAGACCCAGTACTTC
CASSVVAGGPGETQYF
>.|TRBV7-2|TRBJ2-5|.
TGTGCCAGCAGCGGCGGGGTCCGAGAGACCCAGTACTTC
CASSGGVRETQYF
>.|TRBV7-2|TRBJ2-6|.
TGTGCCAGCAGCTTACGGGGGGCCAACGTCCTGACTTTC
CASSLRGANVLTF
>.|TRBV7-2|TRBJ2-7|.
TGTGCCAGCAGCTACGGATATTTTTCATACGAGCAGTACTTC
CASSYGYFSYEQYF
>.|TRBV28|TRBJ2-5|.
TGTGCCAGCACTGCCGGGGAACTAGGCAGGGGAGAGACCCAGTACTTC
CASTAGELGRGETQYF
>.|TRBV7-8|TRBJ2-7|TRBD1
TGTGCCAGCAGCTCCGGGACAGAGTACGAGCAGTACTTC
CASSSGTEYEQYF
>once|TRBV5-5|TRBJ2-3|TRBD2
TGTGCCAGCAGCCGCCGAGCGGGGGCCACAGATACGCAGTATTTT
CASSRRAGATDTQYF
>.|TRBV3-1/TRBV3-2|TRBJ2-7|TRBD2
TGTGCCAGCAGCCCTCTACTAGCGGACTACGAGCAGTACTTC
CASSPLLADYEQYF
>.|TRBV29-1|TRBJ1-1|.
TGCAGCGCTCTGGACGGGAACACTGAAGCTTTCTTT
CSALDGNTEAFF
>.|TRBV29-1|TRBJ1-1|TRBD1
TGCAGCGGCGACAGGGCGGGCACTGAAGCTTTCTTT
CSGDRAGTEAFF
>.|TRBV3-1/TRBV3-2|TRBJ2-7|TRBD1
TGTGCCAGCAGCGAAGGACAGGGGGAGGTGGAACGGCAGTACTTC
CASSEGQGEVERQYF
>.|TRBV18|TRBJ2-4|.
TGTGCCAGCTCACCTCCGGGGGCTCTAGCCAAAAACATTCAGTACTTC
CASSPPGALAKNIQYF
>.|TRBV9|TRBJ1-4|.
TGTGCCAGCAGCGTAGGTGGCGGATCTAATGAAAAACTGTTTTTT
CASSVGGGSNEKLFF
>.|TRBV11-2|TRBJ2-1|TRBD2
TGTGCCAGCAGCATACCTAGGGCGGGGGCCTACAATGAGCAGTTCTTC
CASSIPRAGAYNEQFF
>.|TRBV3-1/TRBV3-2|TRBJ1-1|.
TGTGCCAGCAGCCAAGACCCCAGCGGTATCCCTGAAGCTTTCTTT
CASSQDPSGIPEAFF
>.|TRBV27|TRBJ2-5|.
TGTGCCAGCTCCCCTACCCTCGGGGCCGGGGAGACCCAGTACTTC
CASSPTLGAGETQYF
>.|TRBV18|TRBJ2-7|.
TGTGCCAGCTCCCCAAGGGGCACCTACGAGCAGTACTTC
CASSPRGTYEQYF
>.|TRBV6-2/TRBV6-3|TRBJ1-5|TRBD1
TGTGCCAGCAGCTCCGGGACAGGGTGGGGACAGCCCCAGCATTTT
CASSSGTGWGQPQHF
>many|TRBV4-1|TRBJ2-1|.
TGCGCCAGCAGCCAAGGGTGGGGGTTTGAGCAGTTCTTC
CASSQGWGFEQFF
>.|TRBV20-1|TRBJ1-6|.
TGCAGTGCTAGTACGGGATTTAATTCACCCCTCCACTTT
CSASTGFNSPLHF
>.|TRBV9|TRBJ1-4|.
TGTGCCAGCAGCTTCTTAGGGACAACTAATGAAAAACTGTTTTTT
CASSFLGTTNEKLFF
>.|TRBV4-2|TRBJ2-5|TRBD2
TGTGCCAGCAGCCAAGATAACGGGTCTAGCGGGAGGGGATGGGAGACCCAGTACTTC
CASSQDNGSSGRGWETQYF
>.|TRBV19|TRBJ1-1|.
TGTGCCAGTAGCCGACAGGCCATGAACACTGAAGCTTTCTTT
CASSRQAMNTEAFF